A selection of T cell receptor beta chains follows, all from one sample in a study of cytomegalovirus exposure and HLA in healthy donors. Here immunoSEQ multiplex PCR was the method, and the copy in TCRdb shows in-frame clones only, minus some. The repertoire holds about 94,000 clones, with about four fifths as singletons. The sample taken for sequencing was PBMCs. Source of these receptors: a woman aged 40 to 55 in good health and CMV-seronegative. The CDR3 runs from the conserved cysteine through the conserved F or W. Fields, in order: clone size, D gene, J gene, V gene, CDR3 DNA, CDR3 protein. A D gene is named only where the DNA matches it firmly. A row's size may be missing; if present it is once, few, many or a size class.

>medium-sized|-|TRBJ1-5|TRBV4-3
TGCGCCAGCAGCCAATCAGATAGCAATCAGCCCCAGCATTTT
CASSQSDSNQPQHF
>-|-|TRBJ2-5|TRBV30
TGTGCCTGGAATCGGGGGTACCAAGAGACCCAGTACTTC
CAWNRGYQETQYF
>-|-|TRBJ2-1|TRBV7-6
TGTGCCAGCAGCTTCCTAGCGTTGGAGCAGTTCTTC
CASSFLALEQFF
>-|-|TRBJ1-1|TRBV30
TGTGCCTGGAGGGATGGACACCCGAACACTGAAGCTTTCTTT
CAWRDGHPNTEAFF
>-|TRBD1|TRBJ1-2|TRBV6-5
TGTGCCAGCAGCCGAAACAGGGGCGAGGGCTATGGCTACACCTTC
CASSRNRGEGYGYTF
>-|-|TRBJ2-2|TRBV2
TGTGCCAGCAGGGAAACCGGGATGATGGCGGGGGAGCTGTTTTTT
CASRETGMMAGELFF
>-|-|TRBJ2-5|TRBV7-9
TGTGCCAGCAGCTTCCAGGGCCGGGCGGAGACCCAGTACTTC
CASSFQGRAETQYF
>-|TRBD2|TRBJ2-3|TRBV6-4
TGTGCCAGCAGTGCGGAAGCGGGGAGCACAGATACGCAGTATTTT
CASSAEAGSTDTQYF
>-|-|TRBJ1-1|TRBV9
TGTGCCAGCAGCGTAGATCTCAAGGAGGGAACTGAAGCTTTCTTT
CASSVDLKEGTEAFF
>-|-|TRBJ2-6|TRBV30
TGTGCCCAGACGGGATCGGGGGCCAACGTCCTGACTTTC
CAQTGSGANVLTF
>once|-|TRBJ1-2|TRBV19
TGTGCCAGTAGTATAGATCTAGGCGGGCGTCCCTCGAGTACCTTC
CASSIDLGGRPSSTF
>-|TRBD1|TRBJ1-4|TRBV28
TGTGCCAGCAGTTTGGGACAGGGACAAAATGAAAAACTGTTTTTT
CASSLGQGQNEKLFF
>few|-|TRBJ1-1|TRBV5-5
TGTGCCAGCAGGCCCGTGACGGGTCGCATGAACACTGAAGCTTTCTTT
CASRPVTGRMNTEAFF
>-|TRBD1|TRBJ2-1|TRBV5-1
TGCGCCAGCAGCAGGGGACAGGGAGGAGATGAGCAGTTCTTC
CASSRGQGGDEQFF
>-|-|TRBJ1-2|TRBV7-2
TGTGCCAGCAGCTTAGAAGGGGCCGATTATCCCTATGGCTACACCTTC
CASSLEGADYPYGYTF
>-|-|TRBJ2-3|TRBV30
TGTGCCTGGAACGGTAGAGATTCTCCTAGCACAGATACGCAGTATTTT
CAWNGRDSPSTDTQYF
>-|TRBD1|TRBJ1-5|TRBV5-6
TGTGCCAGCAGCTTGGGGGGACAGGGCCATCAGCCCCAGCATTTT
CASSLGGQGHQPQHF
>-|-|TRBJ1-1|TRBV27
TGTGCCAGCAGGGCCGCGGGGCGCACTGAAGCTTTCTTT
CASRAAGRTEAFF
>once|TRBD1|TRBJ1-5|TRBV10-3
TGTGCCATCAGTGAGTCTACAGGGGGACAGCCCCAGCATTTT
CAISESTGGQPQHF
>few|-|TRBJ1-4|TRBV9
TGTGCCAGCAGCGTAGGAGTTGGAGGCGGTGAAAAACTGTTTTTT
CASSVGVGGGEKLFF
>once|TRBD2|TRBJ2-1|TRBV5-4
TGTGCCAGCAGCTTCCCGGGACTAGCGTATGAGCAGTTCTTC
CASSFPGLAYEQFF
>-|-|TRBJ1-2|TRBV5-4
TGTGCCAGCAGGCGTAGTGGGGGGAATTTACCGGCTAACTATGGCTACACCTTC
CASRRSGGNLPANYGYTF
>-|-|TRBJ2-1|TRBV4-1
TGCGCCAGCAGCCAGGGGCCGAGCTCCTACAATGAGCAGTTCTTC
CASSQGPSSYNEQFF
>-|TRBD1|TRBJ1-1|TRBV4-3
TGCGCCAGCAGCCAACTTGGACAGGGGGCCGCTGAAGCTTTCTTT
CASSQLGQGAAEAFF
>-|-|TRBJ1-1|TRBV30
TGTGCCATAAGGGGAGGGCCGCTCGAAGCTTTCTTT
CAIRGGPLEAFF
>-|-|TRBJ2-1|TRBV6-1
TGTGCCAGCAGTACAGGGATGGGTGAGCAGTTCTTC
CASSTGMGEQFF
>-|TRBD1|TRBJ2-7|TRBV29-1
TGCAGCGTGGGGACAGGACCCTACGAGCAGTACTTC
CSVGTGPYEQYF
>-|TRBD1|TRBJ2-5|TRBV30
TGTGCCTGGAGCCGCAACAGGGGTGGAGAGACCCAGTACTTC
CAWSRNRGGETQYF
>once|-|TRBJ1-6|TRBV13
TGTGCCAGCAGCTTATTACAGGGCAATTCACCCCTCCACTTT
CASSLLQGNSPLHF
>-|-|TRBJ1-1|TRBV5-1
TGCGCCAGCAGCGGTATAGGACAGCTGGCGGAAGCTTTCTTT
CASSGIGQLAEAFF
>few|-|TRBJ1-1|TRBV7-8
TGTGCCAGCAGTTCCCCCATTCGGTCGAACACTGAAGCTTTCTTT
CASSSPIRSNTEAFF
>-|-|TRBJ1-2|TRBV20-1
TGCAGTGCTAGTCCGGGCTATGGCTACACCTTC
CSASPGYGYTF
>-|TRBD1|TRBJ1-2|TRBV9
TGTGCCAGCAGCGTAGGGGGGACAGGGCCTGGCTACACCTTC
CASSVGGTGPGYTF
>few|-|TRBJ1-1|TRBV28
TGTGCCAGCAGTCGGGTCGGGGACTACAACACTGAAGCTTTCTTT
CASSRVGDYNTEAFF
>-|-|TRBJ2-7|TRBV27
TGTGCCAGCAGTTTAAGGTGGCGGGACTACGAGCAGTACTTC
CASSLRWRDYEQYF
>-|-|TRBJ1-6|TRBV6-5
TGTGCCAGCAGTTATTATCAGGGCTATAATTCACCCCTCCACTTT
CASSYYQGYNSPLHF
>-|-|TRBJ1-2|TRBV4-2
TGTGCCAGCAGCCTCCCCCCCACCGGAGGAGGCGACTATGGCTACACCTTC
CASSLPPTGGGDYGYTF
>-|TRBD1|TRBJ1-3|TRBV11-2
TGTGCCAGCAGTCTCAGGGGGCGCGGCACTGGAAACACCATATATTTT
CASSLRGRGTGNTIYF
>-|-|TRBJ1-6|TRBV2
TGTGCCAGCAGTGCCAGCTCCTATAATTCACCCCTCCACTTT
CASSASSYNSPLHF
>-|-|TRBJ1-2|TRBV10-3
TGTGCCACCCACGCGGGGGGCGACTATGGCTACACCTTC
CATHAGGDYGYTF
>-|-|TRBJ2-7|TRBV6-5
TGTGCCAGCAGTTACGGACTGGTCAGGAACTACGAGCAGTACTTC
CASSYGLVRNYEQYF
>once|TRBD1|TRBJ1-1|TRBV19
TGTGCCAGTAGTATCGGGGGATGGGGACAGGGCTTCTTT
CASSIGGWGQGFF
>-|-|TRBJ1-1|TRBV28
TGTGCCAGCAGTTTTGCGCGGAACACTGAAGCTTTCTTT
CASSFARNTEAFF
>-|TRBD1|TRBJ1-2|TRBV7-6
TGTGCCAGCAGCCCCCAGCAGGGGGCGAGCTATGGCTACACCTTC
CASSPQQGASYGYTF
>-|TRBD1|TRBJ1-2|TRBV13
TGTGCCAGCAGCTCAGCTCTGGCAGGGGGAGGTAACTATGGCTACACCTTC
CASSSALAGGGNYGYTF
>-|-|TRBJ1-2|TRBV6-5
TGTGCCAGCAGTTACTCGAGTCTGGGAGACTATGGCTACACCTTC
CASSYSSLGDYGYTF
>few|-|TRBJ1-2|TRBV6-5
TGTGCCAGCAGTCCCCGTGCCCTGGGAGGCTATGGCTACCCCTTC
CASSPRALGGYGYPF
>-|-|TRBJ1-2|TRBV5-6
TGTGCCAGCCACAGGGATAACTATGGCTACACCTTC
CASHRDNYGYTF
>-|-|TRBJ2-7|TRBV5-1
TGCGCCAGCAGCGAAAACCAAAGCCCCTACGAGCAGTACTTC
CASSENQSPYEQYF
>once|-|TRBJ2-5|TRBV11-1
TGTGCCAGCAGCCCCTACCCCAGGACTATTCTCCCTCAAGAGACCCAGTACTTC
CASSPYPRTILPQETQYF
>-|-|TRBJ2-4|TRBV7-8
TGTGCCAGCAGCCCGCCGGGTCTCGGGAACATTCAGTACTTC
CASSPPGLGNIQYF
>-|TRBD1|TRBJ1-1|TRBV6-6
TGTGCCAGCAGTTACTCCGGACAGGGAAACACTGAAGCTTTCTTT
CASSYSGQGNTEAFF
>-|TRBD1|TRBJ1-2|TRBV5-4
TGTGCCAGCAGATATCCGGGACAGGACTATGGCTACACCTTC
CASRYPGQDYGYTF